These 29 T cell receptor beta chains were sequenced from one sample in a study of cytomegalovirus exposure and HLA in healthy donors. The PCR ran on 60 Vbeta and 13 Jbeta primers. The table came from immunoSEQ multiplex PCR; TCRdb's copy has only in-frame clones and leaves some out. The table records about 210,000 clones, roughly 77% of them present only once. Sample: PBMCs. These receptors all come from a middle-aged man in good health and CMV-seropositive.

The rearrangement uses TRBV27 and TRBJ2-7; perhaps TRBD2 as D (5 bases). Germline values: CDR1 MNHEY, CDR2 SMNVEV (reference sequence). The CDR3 consists of 13 residues. V was trimmed by 3 bases and J by 2 bases, leaving 8 bases between them. The CDR3 here is CASSLRVTYEQYF. Written as DNA, the CDR3 is TGTGCCAGCAGTTTGCGGGTGACCTACGAGCAGTACTTC.

The chain links TRBV2 to TRBJ1-2; TRBD1 is a possible D gene (5 bases). V was trimmed by 4 bases and J by 3 bases, leaving 12 bases between them. This CDR3 is 14 amino acids long. CDR1 is SNHLY, CDR2 FYNNEI, per germline. CDR3 bases: TGTGCCAGCAGTGCCCGGGGGTGGGACTATGGCTACACCTTC. Translated: CASSARGWDYGYTF.

The V call is TRBV7-9, the J call TRBJ2-5; a possible D gene is TRBD2 (5 bases). This CDR3 contains 14 residues. CDR1 SEHNR and CDR2 FQNEAQ come from the germline V gene (reference sequence). V lost 5 bases and J 5 bases, leaving 15 bases between the germline ends. In DNA form, the CDR3 reads TGTGCCAGCAGCCTACGGGAACCATGGGAGACCCAGTACTTC. It specifies CASSLREPWETQYF.

The chain links TRBV6-6 to TRBJ2-1, with 7 bases aligning to TRBD1. The V gene end was trimmed by 7 bases and the J gene end by 7 bases; junction bases not matched to a gene: 4. This CDR3 is 12 amino acids long. Germline-derived CDR1 and CDR2 are MNHNY and SVGAGI (reference sequence). The CDR3 sequence is CASTNRGNEQFF. As DNA, the CDR3 is TGTGCCAGCACCAACAGGGGAAATGAGCAGTTCTTC.

Notes on this clone: The junction differs from germline at one of its ends, possibly a read error. The V and J genes are TRBV6-5 and TRBJ2-7, with 7 bases that match TRBD1. The CDR3 has 14 residues. Germline assignment: CDR1 MNHEY and CDR2 SVGAGI. The CDR3 sequence: CAISWGKGAYEQYF. CDR3 nucleotide sequence: TGTGCCATCAGTTGGGGAAAGGGGGCATACGAGCAGTACTTC.

The chain combines TRBV6-1 with TRBJ2-3, with TRBD1 matching over 8 bases. Germline lookup yields CDR1 MNHNS and CDR2 SASEGT. Trimming took 2 bases from V and 1 from J; bases not matched to a gene: 5. This CDR3 has 16 amino acids. CDR3 nucleotide sequence: TGTGCCAGCAGTGAAACTCCGGGACAGGGCACAGATACGCAGTATTTT. Its translation: CASSETPGQGTDTQYF.

CDR3 in DNA: TGTGCCAGCAGCTACGAGGGCCCTAACACCGGGGAGCTGTTTTTT. Its translation: CASSYEGPNTGELFF. V usage is TRBV11-3 and J usage is TRBJ2-2, with D possibly TRBD2 on 5 matching bases. The CDR3 sequence is 15 residues long. V was trimmed by 4 bases and J by 2 bases, leaving 11 bases between them. CDR1 and CDR2 (germline): SGHNT, YENEEA.

V and J are TRBV27 and TRBJ2-1, with D perhaps TRBD2 (6 bases). Germline lookup yields CDR1 MNHEY and CDR2 SMNVEV (reference sequence). Trimming removed 8 bases at V and 4 bases at J, with 15 bases between. This CDR3 has 14 amino acids. The CDR3 reads CASRRRDSYNEQFF. CDR3 nucleotides: TGTGCCAGCCGACGGAGGGACTCGTACAATGAGCAGTTCTTC.

The genes are TRBV4-1 and TRBJ2-5; 11 bases align to TRBD2. The CDR3 is made up of 16 amino acids. After removal of 4 bases from V and 1 base from J, the junction contained 5 bases not matched to a gene. Germline lookup yields CDR1 MGHRA and CDR2 YSYEKL. The CDR3 nucleotides read TGCGCCAGCAGCCTAGGGACTAGCGGACCCCAAGAGACCCAGTACTTC. Residues: CASSLGTSGPQETQYF.

The chain combines TRBV4-1 with TRBJ1-1, with D perhaps matching TRBD1 (6 bases). Germline-derived CDR1 and CDR2 are MGHRA and YSYEKL. V was shortened by 1 base and J by 7 bases, with 10 bases between the two germline ends. CDR3 length equals 13 residues. CDR3 sequence: CASSQADRGEAFF. The CDR3 DNA sequence: TGCGCCAGCAGCCAAGCGGACAGAGGTGAAGCTTTCTTT.

Remarks on this clone: The identical CDR3 is also encoded by other nucleotide sequences in the sample. The chain employs TRBV18 and TRBJ2-7; D is unclear. The ends were cut back, 1 base at V and 2 bases at J, with 12 bases in the middle. Germline CDR1 KGHSH, CDR2 LQKENI. The CDR3 extends over 15 amino acids. CDR3 bases: TGTGCCAGCTCACCACAACCTGGCGGAACCTACGAGCAGTACTTC. Protein: CASSPQPGGTYEQYF.

The genes are TRBV30 and TRBJ2-1, with 14 bases identical to TRBD2. Germline CDR1 GTSNPN, CDR2 SVGIG (reference sequence). The CDR3 contains 16 residues. Unmatched junction bases numbered 5, after V lost 1 base and J lost 6 bases. This CDR3 is CAWSAPGLAGVNEQFF. The CDR3 DNA sequence: TGTGCCTGGAGTGCTCCGGGACTAGCGGGAGTCAATGAGCAGTTCTTC.

This chain links TRBV28 with TRBJ2-5, with D perhaps matching TRBD2 (5 bases). V lost 7 bases and J 10 bases, leaving 16 bases between the germline ends. The CDR3 is 12 residues long. CDR1 and CDR2 from the germline V gene are MDHEN and SYDVKM. CDR3 DNA: TGTGCCAGCAACCAGCGACCTCGGGACCAGTACTTC. This gives the protein CASNQRPRDQYF.

The chain joins TRBV5-1 to TRBJ2-7, with a tentative D call TRBD2 (6 bases). The CDR3 is 17 residues long. Trimming removed 1 base at V and 0 bases at J, with 17 bases between. CDR1 is SGHRS and CDR2 is YFSETQ in the germline V gene. In DNA form, the CDR3 reads TGCGCCAGCAGCTTGACGCCGGAGGGTCGCGACTCCTACGAGCAGTACTTC. This gives the protein CASSLTPEGRDSYEQYF.

V usage is TRBV5-4 and J usage is TRBJ2-3; 9 bases are a match to TRBD2. Germline trimming cut 0 bases from V and 3 bases from J; bases unmatched to any gene: 5. The CDR3 consists of 16 residues. Per the germline V gene, CDR1 is SGHNT and CDR2 is YYREEE (reference sequence). CDR3: CASSLAKAGGTDTQYF. In DNA form, the CDR3 reads TGTGCCAGCAGCTTGGCCAAAGCGGGGGGAACAGATACGCAGTATTTT. The full variable domain, its missing parts supplied by reference TRBV5-4 and TRBJ2-3, is ETGVTQSPTHLIKTRGQQVTLRCSSQSGHNTVSWYQQALGQGPQFIFQYYREEENGRGNFPPRFSGLQFPNYSSELNVNALELDDSALYLCASSLAKAGGTDTQYFGPGTRLTVL.

The chain combines TRBV19 with TRBJ1-5; D is unclear. The CDR3 spans 14 residues. The V gene's germline CDR1 is LNHDA and CDR2 SQIVND (reference sequence). Trimming removed 1 base at V and 6 bases at J, with 10 bases between. CDR3 bases: TGTGCCAGTAGTATAGGAGGGTATGGTCAGCCCCAGCATTTT. Encoded protein: CASSIGGYGQPQHF.

This clone has only a few counts. V is TRBV2 and J is TRBJ1-3; the D is unclear. CDR1 is SNHLY and CDR2 is FYNNEI in the germline V gene. This CDR3 comprises 11 residues. The V gene lost 4 bases and the J gene lost 8 bases, with 6 bases spanning the gap. CDR3 DNA: TGTGCCAGCAGTGTCCTAGACACCATATATTTT. It specifies CASSVLDTIYF.

CDR3 nucleotide sequence: TGCGCCAGCAGCCAAGAGTCAGGCTACGAGCAGTACTTC. Amino acids: CASSQESGYEQYF. The chain has TRBV4-1 and TRBJ2-5, with D unresolved. The J call may be incorrect, as the DNA end agrees better with TRBJ2-7. This CDR3 has 13 amino acids. Germline V gene lookup returns CDR1 MGHRA and CDR2 YSYEKL.

The chain is built from TRBV6-5 and TRBJ2-7, with TRBD2 as a possible D gene (6 bases). This CDR3 contains 14 residues. Germline V gene sequence: CDR1 MNHEY, CDR2 SVGAGI. V shed 6 bases and J shed 2 bases, with 14 bases lying between them. The CDR3 region has the DNA TGTGCCAGCAGGGGAGCGGGCGGTACCTACGAGCAGTACTTC. Translation: CASRGAGGTYEQYF.

The rearrangement joins TRBV28 to TRBJ2-2, with D possibly matching TRBD2 (6 bases). The CDR3 has 13 residues. Trimming took 4 bases from V and 6 from J, leaving 9 bases between them. CDR1 is MDHEN, CDR2 SYDVKM, per germline. The CDR3 DNA reads as TGTGCCAGCAGTTCCAGGGAGGCCGGGGAGCTGTTTTTT. The encoded protein is CASSSREAGELFF. The variable domain in full, completed from reference TRBV28 and TRBJ2-2, reads DVKVTQSSRYLVKRTGEKVFLECVQDMDHENMFWYRQDPGLGLRLIYFSYDVKMKEKGDIPEGYSVSREKKERFSLILESASTNQTSMYLCASSSREAGELFFGEGSRLTVL.

This clone was detected a few times. The J gene is TRBJ2-1, the V gene TRBV11-2; 9 nucleotides match TRBD1. Losses at the gene ends were 5 bases for V and 12 bases for J; bases not matched to a gene: 11. This CDR3 is 14 amino acids long. The germline gives CDR1 SGHAT, CDR2 FQNNGV. Written as DNA, the CDR3 is TGTGCCAGCAGCACCCGGACAGGGGAATTCTTGCAGTTCTTC. It yields the protein CASSTRTGEFLQFF.

The sample holds a few counts of this clone. The V gene is TRBV5-4, the J gene TRBJ1-2; D possibly corresponds to TRBD1 (6 bases). The germline V and J ends were trimmed by 4 bases and 3 bases, with 13 bases remaining between them. Germline assignment: CDR1 SGHNT and CDR2 YYREEE (reference sequence). The CDR3 is 14 amino acids. CDR3 nucleotide sequence: TGTGCCAGCAGCCCACAGGGAACAGACTATGGCTACACCTTC. This gives the protein CASSPQGTDYGYTF. The full variable domain, rest sourced from reference TRBV5-4 and TRBJ1-2, is ETGVTQSPTHLIKTRGQQVTLRCSSQSGHNTVSWYQQALGQGPQFIFQYYREEENGRGNFPPRFSGLQFPNYSSELNVNALELDDSALYLCASSPQGTDYGYTFGSGTRLTVV.

The sample holds a few counts of this clone. CDR3 amino acids: CASSLGPGARGEKLFF. CDR3 nucleotide sequence: TGTGCCAGCAGCTTGGGCCCCGGAGCCAGGGGCGAAAAACTGTTTTTT. V is TRBV5-6 and J is TRBJ1-4; D might be TRBD1 (6 bases). Germline lookup yields CDR1 SGHDT and CDR2 YYEEEE. This CDR3 contains 16 residues. The V and J ends lost 0 bases and 8 bases respectively, with 17 bases between them.

The chain carries TRBV4-2 and TRBJ2-1, with D possibly being TRBD2 (7 bases). Germline CDR1 LGHNA, CDR2 YNFKEQ. The length of the CDR3 is 16 residues. Trimming took off 0 bases at V and 3 bases at J, with 12 bases between the two ends. The CDR3 DNA reads TGTGCCAGCAGCCAAGACCGGGGGGCCGGCTACAATGAGCAGTTCTTC. Encoded protein: CASSQDRGAGYNEQFF.

The chain joins TRBV28 to TRBJ2-1; tentative D call: TRBD2 (5 bases). This CDR3 has 14 residues. Germline CDR1 and CDR2: MDHEN and SYDVKM. The V and J ends lost 4 bases and 6 bases respectively, with 13 bases between them. In DNA form, the CDR3 reads TGTGCCAGCAGTTGGACTGCCCTTCCCAATGAGCAGTTCTTC. It yields the protein CASSWTALPNEQFF.

V is TRBV6-6 and J is TRBJ2-2; 9 bases agree with TRBD1. The CDR3 is made up of 15 amino acids. CDR1 and CDR2 (germline): MNHNY, SVGAGI (reference sequence). Trimming cost V 5 bases and J 5 bases; bases outside gene matches: 6. DNA for the CDR3: TGTGCCAGCAGTCCGACAGGGGGTGAAACCGGGGAGCTGTTTTTT. Its translation is CASSPTGGETGELFF.

This clone has more than one count but fewer than ten. The V call is TRBV6-1, the J call TRBJ1-3; D unclear. The germline V gene encodes CDR1 MNHNS and CDR2 SASEGT. V lost 6 bases and J lost 0, with 12 bases in between. The CDR3 sequence is 15 residues long. CDR3 amino acids: CASREDGSSGNTIYF. The CDR3 nucleotides are TGTGCCAGCAGAGAGGACGGGAGCTCTGGAAACACCATATATTTT.

In regard to this clone: This is likely a read error, given that the CDR3 carries no conserved phenylalanine or tryptophan at its end. This chain uses TRBV6-1 with TRBJ2-7, with 10 bases lining up with TRBD1. Germline loops: CDR1 MNHNS, CDR2 SASEGT. CDR3 length: 19 amino acids. Trimming at V came to 0 bases and at J to 5 bases, leaving 16 bases not matched to a gene. Here the CDR3 reads CASSEALFGTTGGFNEQYS. The CDR3 coding sequence is TGTGCCAGCAGTGAAGCGCTTTTCGGTACGACAGGGGGCTTCAACGAGCAGTACTCC.

This clone came up once. This chain's CDR3 is CASSLIMGGAYQPQHF. CDR3 DNA: TGTGCCAGCAGCTTAATTATGGGGGGGGCTTATCAGCCCCAGCATTTT. V is TRBV7-3 and J is TRBJ1-5, with a tentative D call TRBD1 (6 bases). CDR1 and CDR2 (germline): SGHTA, FQGTGA. V was clipped by 1 base and J by 5 bases, with 15 bases between them. The length of the CDR3 is 16 residues. Combining the CDR3 with reference TRBV7-3 and TRBJ1-5 gives the whole variable domain GAGVSQTPSNKVTEKGKYVELRCDPISGHTALYWYRQSLGQGPEFLIYFQGTGAADDSGLPNDRFFAVRPEGSVSTLKIQRTERGDSAVYLCASSLIMGGAYQPQHFGDGTRLSIL.